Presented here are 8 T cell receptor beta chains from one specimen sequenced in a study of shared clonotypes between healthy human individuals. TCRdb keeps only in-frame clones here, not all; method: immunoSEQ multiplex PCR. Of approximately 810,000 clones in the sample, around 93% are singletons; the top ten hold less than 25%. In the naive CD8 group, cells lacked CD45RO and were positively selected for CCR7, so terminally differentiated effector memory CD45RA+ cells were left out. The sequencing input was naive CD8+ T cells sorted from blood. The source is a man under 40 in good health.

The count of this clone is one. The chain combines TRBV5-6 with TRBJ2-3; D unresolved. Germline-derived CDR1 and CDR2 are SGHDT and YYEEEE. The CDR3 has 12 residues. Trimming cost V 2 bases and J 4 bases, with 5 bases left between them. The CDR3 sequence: CASSFQSDTQYF. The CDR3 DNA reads TGTGCCAGCAGCTTCCAGTCAGATACGCAGTATTTT.

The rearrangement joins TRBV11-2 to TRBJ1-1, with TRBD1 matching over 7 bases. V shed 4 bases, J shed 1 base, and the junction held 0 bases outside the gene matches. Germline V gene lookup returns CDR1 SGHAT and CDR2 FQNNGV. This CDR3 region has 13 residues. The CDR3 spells CASSSGGNTEAFF. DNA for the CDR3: TGTGCCAGCAGCTCAGGGGGGAACACTGAAGCTTTCTTT.

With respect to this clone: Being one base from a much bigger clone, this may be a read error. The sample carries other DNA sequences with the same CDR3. The CDR3 DNA follows: TGTGCCAGCAGCTTCCCCTCCTACGAGCAGTACTTC. This encodes CASSFPSYEQYF. The chain employs TRBV11-2 and TRBJ2-7; no clear D. Germline CDR1 SGHAT, CDR2 FQNNGV. The CDR3 has 12 residues. V was clipped by 3 bases and J by 0 bases, with 3 bases between them.

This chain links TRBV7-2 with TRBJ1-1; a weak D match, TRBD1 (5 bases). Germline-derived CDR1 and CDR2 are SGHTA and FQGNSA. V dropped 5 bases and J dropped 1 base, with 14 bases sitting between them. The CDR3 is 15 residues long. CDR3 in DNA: TGTGCCAGCAGCCCCTGGGGGGTTGAGAACACTGAAGCTTTCTTT. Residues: CASSPWGVENTEAFF.

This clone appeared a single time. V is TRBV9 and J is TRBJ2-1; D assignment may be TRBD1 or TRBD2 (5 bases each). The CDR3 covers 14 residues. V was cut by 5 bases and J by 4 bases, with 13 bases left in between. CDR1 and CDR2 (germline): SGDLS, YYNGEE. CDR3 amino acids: CASSPGPTYNEQFF. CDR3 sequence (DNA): TGTGCCAGCAGTCCGGGACCGACTTACAATGAGCAGTTCTTC.

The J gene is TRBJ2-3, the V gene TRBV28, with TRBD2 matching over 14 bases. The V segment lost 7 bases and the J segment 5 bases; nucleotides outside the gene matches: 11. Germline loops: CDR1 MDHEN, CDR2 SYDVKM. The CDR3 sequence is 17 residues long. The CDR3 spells CASNSGLAGGPGDTQYF. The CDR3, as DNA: TGTGCCAGCAATAGCGGACTAGCGGGAGGCCCGGGAGATACGCAGTATTTT.

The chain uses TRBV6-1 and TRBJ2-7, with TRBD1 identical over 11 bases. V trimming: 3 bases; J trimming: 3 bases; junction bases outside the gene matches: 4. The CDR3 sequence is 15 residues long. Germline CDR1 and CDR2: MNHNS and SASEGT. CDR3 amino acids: CASSDYGTGGYEQYF. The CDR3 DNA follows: TGTGCCAGCAGTGACTACGGGACAGGGGGCTACGAGCAGTACTTC.

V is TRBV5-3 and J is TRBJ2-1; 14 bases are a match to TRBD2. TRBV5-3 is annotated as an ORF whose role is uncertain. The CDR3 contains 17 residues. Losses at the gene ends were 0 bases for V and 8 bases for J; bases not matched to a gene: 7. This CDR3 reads CARSLGRGTSGSDEQFF. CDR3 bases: TGTGCCAGAAGCTTGGGTCGCGGGACTAGCGGGAGCGATGAGCAGTTCTTC.